The 2 T cell receptor beta chains reported below all come from one sample, sequenced in a study of blood T cell repertoires in COVID-19. The table came from immunoSEQ multiplex PCR; TCRdb's copy has only in-frame clones and leaves some out. The sample includes 50,000 to 70,000 clones, 75% to 95% of them seen just once. Sequencing was carried out using peripheral blood. The source of these receptors is a woman of 80 years or more with active COVID-19.

The rearrangement uses TRBV5-6 and TRBJ1-5, with 7 bases identical to TRBD1. This CDR3 has 15 residues. V trimming: 3 bases; J trimming: 0 bases; junction bases outside the gene matches: 3. Germline CDR1 is SGHDT and CDR2 is YYEEEE. CDR3 DNA sequence: TGTGCCAGCAGCTCTGGACAGGATAGCAATCAGCCCCAGCATTTT. It specifies CASSSGQDSNQPQHF.

V gene TRBV19 combines with J gene TRBJ2-5; tentative D call: TRBD1 (5 bases). The germline V gene encodes CDR1 LNHDA and CDR2 SQIVND (reference sequence). This CDR3 has 15 residues. Deletions cut 4 bases from V and 1 base from J, with 13 bases between. The chain's CDR3 is CASSRTTSSQETQYF. CDR3 DNA sequence: TGTGCCAGTAGTAGGACAACCAGCAGCCAAGAGACCCAGTACTTC. Complete variable domain (other parts from reference TRBV19 and TRBJ2-5): DGGITQSPKYLFRKEGQNVTLSCEQNLNHDAMYWYRQDPGQGLRLIYYSQIVNDFQKGDIAEGYSVSREKKESFPLTVTSAQKNPTAFYLCASSRTTSSQETQYFGPGTRLLVL.